Below are 14 T cell receptor beta chains sequenced from a single sample in a study of post-analysis software for immune sequencing data. The TCR beta cDNA libraries carried unique molecular identifiers. TCRdb reanalysed the PCR reads using MiXCR and keeps one entry per CDR3 protein. The sample includes hundreds of thousands of distinct CDR3 sequences, approximately 59% of them seen just once. For these TCRs, the target antigens are not known. Study results and limitations: Patients used four to six TRBV segments, including TRBV5-6, TRBV5-1 and TRBV20-1, more often than controls.

Sequenced material: blood. These receptors originate from a girl aged 2-10 years with multiple sclerosis.

The rearrangement uses TRBV7-9 and TRBJ1-1, with D perhaps matching TRBD1 (6 bases). The CDR3 contains 13 residues. Germline CDR1 SEHNR, CDR2 FQNEAQ (reference sequence). The germline V and J ends were trimmed by 1 base and 7 bases, with 10 bases remaining between them. For the CDR3, the DNA is TGTGCCAGCAGCTTAGACGAGGGGGGTGAAGCTTTCTTT. Its protein is CASSLDEGGEAFF.

This clonotype was seen only once. The chain couples TRBV20-1 to TRBJ1-2; D possibly corresponds to TRBD1 (6 bases). CDR1 and CDR2 from the germline V gene are DFQATT and SNEGSKA (reference sequence). The V gene lost 6 bases and the J gene lost 5 bases, with 22 bases spanning the gap. CDR3 length: 15 amino acids. CDR3 sequence: CSAQTRGQIRYGYTF. The CDR3, as DNA: TGCAGTGCCCAAACCCGCGGACAGATTAGATATGGCTACACCTTC.

CDR3 nucleotides: TGTGCCAGTATAGAATCTCGGCAAGATACGCAGTATTTT. Translated, it gives CASIESRQDTQYF. The chain is built from TRBV7-9 and TRBJ2-3, with unresolved D. The ends were cut back, 9 bases at V and 5 bases at J, with 15 bases in the middle. Germline V lookup: CDR1 SEHNR, CDR2 FQNEAQ (reference sequence). The CDR3 is made up of 13 amino acids.

This chain uses TRBV29-1 with TRBJ1-1; D not certain. CDR1 is SQVTM, CDR2 ANQGSEA, per germline. The CDR3 covers 10 residues. Trimming left V 2 bases short and J 2 bases short, with 0 bases between. The CDR3 region is CSVENTEAFF. The DNA for the CDR3 is TGCAGCGTTGAAAACACTGAAGCTTTCTTT.

This chain links TRBV13 with TRBJ2-7; 11 nucleotides align to TRBD2. The CDR3 spans 16 residues. Trimming cost V 5 bases and J 3 bases; bases outside gene matches: 9. Germline V CDR1 and CDR2: PRHDT, FYEKMQ (reference sequence). CDR3: CASSDSGGAFHYEQYF. Written as DNA, the CDR3 is TGTGCCAGCAGCGATAGCGGGGGGGCTTTCCACTACGAGCAGTACTTC.

This clonotype was seen a few times. The junction departs from the called germline gene at one end, perhaps through a read error. The chain uses TRBV29-1 and TRBJ1-2; D might be TRBD1 (5 bases). The CDR3 spans 16 residues. Germline V lookup: CDR1 SQVTM, CDR2 ANQGSEA. In DNA form, the CDR3 reads TGCAGCGGAGGCCCCACGCCCGGGGGAGTTAACTATGGCTACACCTTT. Translation: CSGGPTPGGVNYGYTF.

The rearrangement links TRBV29-1 to TRBJ2-7; 7 positions match TRBD2. V was pared by 4 bases and J by 3 bases, with 3 bases of the junction left unmatched. CDR1 is SQVTM, CDR2 ANQGSEA, per germline. This CDR3 contains 12 residues. CDR3: CSVAASGYEQYF. The CDR3 coding sequence is TGCAGCGTTGCTGCTAGCGGCTACGAGCAGTACTTC.

Concerning this clonotype itself: This is likely a read error, given that the CDR3 carries no conserved phenylalanine or tryptophan at its end. This chain connects TRBV9 to TRBJ2-1, with D possibly matching TRBD1 (6 bases). The CDR3 totals 15 residues. Germline CDR1 is SGDLS and CDR2 is YYNGEE. The V and J ends lost 1 base and 3 bases respectively, with 11 bases between them. CDR3 loop: CASSVNTGYYNEQFC. For the CDR3, the DNA is TGTGCCAGCAGCGTAAACACAGGGTACTACAATGAGCAGTTCTGC.

The gene calls are TRBV29-1 and TRBJ1-1, with a possible D match to TRBD1 (5 bases). The germline V gene has CDR1 SQVTM and CDR2 ANQGSEA. The CDR3 totals 12 residues. Trimming took off 6 bases at V and 4 bases at J, with 12 bases between the two ends. CDR3 DNA: TGCAGCGTGTGGACAATTACCACTGAAGCTTTCTTT. Encoded protein: CSVWTITTEAFF.

This clonotype turned up a few times. One junction end disagrees with the germline gene, perhaps due to a read error. The rearrangement uses TRBV9 and TRBJ2-7; TRBD2 matches 7 bases. The CDR3 is made up of 13 amino acids. CDR1 and CDR2 from the germline V gene are SGDLS and YYNGEE. CDR3: CASSGWGDYEQYF. The CDR3 DNA reads as TGTGCCAGCAGCGGTTGGGGGGACTACGAACAGTACTTC.

The chain joins TRBV20-1 to TRBJ2-7; TRBD2 agrees at 10 bases. J was trimmed by 2 bases and V by 6 bases; bases with no gene match: 10. This CDR3 region has 15 residues. Germline V lookup: CDR1 DFQATT, CDR2 SNEGSKA (reference sequence). The DNA for the CDR3 is TGCAGTGCGAGCCCTAGCGGGAGAAGGACCTACGAGCAGTACTTC. Translated: CSASPSGRRTYEQYF.

J is TRBJ2-1 and V is TRBV3-1; D perhaps matches TRBD2 (6 bases). V lost 0 bases to trimming and J lost 10 bases, with 22 bases between them. The CDR3 is 17 amino acids. The germline gives CDR1 LGHDT, CDR2 YNNKEL (reference sequence). The CDR3 DNA sequence: TGTGCCAGCAGCCAAGATGAGGGGCTAGCGAGAGCTTGGGAGCAGTTCTTC. This translates into CASSQDEGLARAWEQFF.

J is TRBJ1-6 and V is TRBV6-5; no clear D gene. The CDR3 length is 16 residues. Germline lookup yields CDR1 MNHEY and CDR2 SVGAGI. The germline V and J ends were trimmed by 5 bases and 2 bases, with 13 bases remaining between them. CDR3 DNA: TGTGCCAGCAGTACCCCTACAAGGACCTATAATTCACCCCTCCACTTT. It is translated as CASSTPTRTYNSPLHF.

This clonotype is a singleton in its sample. The V and J genes are TRBV14 and TRBJ2-7; 10 bases fit TRBD2. CDR3 length: 16 residues. The trim removed 3 bases at V and 3 bases at J, leaving 8 bases unmatched. Germline CDR1 and CDR2: SGHDN and FVKESK. The CDR3: CASSQGPGLANYEQYF. CDR3 DNA: TGTGCCAGCAGCCAGGGCCCGGGACTAGCGAACTACGAGCAGTACTTC.